The clone carrying this T cell receptor (beta chain) was seen repeatedly, ten times or more. This sample was included in a study of CD8+CD57+ T cells in acquired aplastic anemia. The CDR3 spans 18 residues. The V gene end was trimmed by 4 bases and the J gene end by 8 bases; junction bases not matched to a gene: 12. The germline CDR1 and CDR2 sequences are LGHNA and YSLEER. Genomic DNA provided the template from which TCR beta VDJ and CDR3 profiles were obtained. A single record per CDR3 protein comes from TCRdb applying MiXCR to the reads. There are fewer than 300,000 distinct CDR3 sequences in the sample; roughly 82% occur only once, and roughly two fifths lies in the top ten. Patients chosen for sequencing had CD8+CD57+ cells that had expanded, as shown by flow cytometry.

The sample consisted of sorted CD4+, CD8+, or CD8+CD57+ T cells (not recorded which) from PBMCs. The sequence came from a human donor with aplastic anemia. The chain is built from TRBV4-3 and TRBJ2-3; 16 bases agree with TRBD2. CDR3 sequence reads: CASSRSGTSGRADATQYF. The CDR3 coding sequence is TGCGCCAGCAGCCGTTCCGGGACTAGCGGGAGGGCCGATGCTACGCAGTATTTT.